This is a list of T cell receptor beta chains from one sample in a study of spatial heterogeneity in lung cancer. Via MiXCR, TCRdb re-called the 5' RACE reads, giving one row per CDR3 protein. The sample includes approximately 52,000 distinct CDR3 sequences, over 5.5% of them seen just once. The input for sequencing was PBMCs, taken at surgery. These receptors all come from a female donor with early-stage non-small cell lung cancer. CDR3s include the opening cysteine and the closing phenylalanine or tryptophan. The D gene is left open where the match is weak. Not every row has a clone size; where given, it reads once, few, many or a size class.

abundance | j_gene | d_gene | v_gene | CDR3aa | CDR3nt
. | TRBJ1-4 | . | TRBV2 | CASVEGGSNEKLFF | TGTGCCAGCGTCGAAGGGGGTTCAAATGAAAAACTGTTTTTT
many | TRBJ2-2 | TRBD2 | TRBV7-2 | CASKTSWDTGELFF | TGTGCCAGCAAGACTAGCTGGGACACCGGGGAGCTGTTTTTT
. | TRBJ2-3 | TRBD2 | TRBV5-1 | CASSLTPAGGEDTQYF | TGCGCCAGCAGCTTGACCCCAGCGGGGGGGGAAGATACGCAGTATTTT
. | TRBJ1-2 | TRBD1 | TRBV6-5 | CASSYGSGGAGGYTF | TGTGCCAGCAGTTACGGGTCAGGGGGCGCAGGTGGCTACACCTTC
many | TRBJ2-3 | TRBD1 | TRBV6-2/TRBV6-3 | CASSYGTGTDTQYF | TGTGCCAGCAGTTACGGGACAGGGACAGATACGCAGTATTTT
many | TRBJ2-7 | . | TRBV20-1 | CSTVRGVYEQYF | TGCAGTACCGTCCGGGGAGTCTACGAGCAGTACTTC
. | TRBJ2-1 | TRBD2 | TRBV7-9 | CASSPLGGLAAYNEQFF | TGTGCCAGCAGCCCCTTGGGCGGACTAGCGGCTTACAATGAGCAGTTCTTC
many | TRBJ2-2 | . | TRBV9 | CASSVGGSTGELFF | TGTGCCAGCAGCGTAGGCGGGTCCACCGGGGAGCTGTTTTTT
many | TRBJ2-2 | . | TRBV7-2 | CASSLGTGELFF | TGTGCCAGCAGCTTAGGGACCGGGGAGCTGTTTTTT
few | TRBJ2-3 | . | TRBV7-2 | CASSLAGQQQYF | TGTGCCAGCAGCTTAGCAGGACAGCAACAGTATTTT